This T cell receptor (beta chain) was sequenced during a study of beta chain features in type 1 diabetes. Study in general: When patients were set against healthy donors, age, gender and cell yields were similar.

A word on this clone: The target antigen is unknown.

Every isolated RNA sample was fully reverse transcribed, so sequencing captured expressed TCRB transcripts. Sequenced by immunoSEQ multiplex PCR; TCRdb stores in-frame clones only, minus some. The repertoire holds 60,000 to 75,000 clones, with more than 45% as singletons. The V gene's germline CDR1 is SGHTS and CDR2 YDEGEE. This CDR3 comprises 16 residues. V was shortened by 5 bases and J by 1 base, with 18 bases between the two germline ends. Notes on the study in general: Type 1 diabetes patients had moderately but significantly shorter TCRB CDR3s in all four CD4+ subsets.

The gene calls are TRBV5-8 and TRBJ1-1; TRBD1 is a possible D gene (5 bases). The clonotype comes from a young man with type 1 diabetes. The specimen sequenced was central memory CD4+ T cells from blood. In DNA form, the CDR3 reads TGTGCCAGCAGTTCGTGGGGGGGACTGGGGAACACTGAAGCTTTCTTT. Its translation: CASSSWGGLGNTEAFF.